Below, 24 T cell receptor beta chains from the same sample are listed, as sequenced in a study of persistence of HIV-infected CD4 T cells. Cells were stimulated with overlapping HIV-1 Gag 15-mer peptides. Memory cells lacking CD40L and CD69 with high CD45RO were sorted. These TCRs' antigens remain unknown. Sequencing used immunoSEQ version 4 in survey mode. Generated by immunoSEQ multiplex PCR, the TCRdb table keeps only in-frame clones and is missing some. The data contain about 64,000 clones, less than 85% of them seen just once; the ten biggest clones take up approximately 1.7%. The sequencing used CD4+ T cells sorted from PBMCs after approximately 19-hour stimulation, collected from a patient who received antiretroviral therapy. The receptors originated from an adult man with HIV who was CMV-seropositive.

The chain couples TRBV6-5 to TRBJ2-7, with 9 bases lining up with TRBD1. The V gene's germline CDR1 is MNHEY and CDR2 SVGAGI. The CDR3 extends over 15 amino acids. V gave up 4 bases and J gave up 1 base; unmatched junction bases: 5. CDR3: CASSLTGTGSYEQYF. CDR3 DNA sequence: TGTGCCAGCAGTTTAACCGGGACAGGGTCCTACGAGCAGTACTTC.

This rearrangement joins TRBV10-3 to TRBJ2-1, with TRBD1 matching over 9 bases. V was pared by 2 bases and J by 6 bases, with 8 bases of the junction left unmatched. The germline V gene has CDR1 ENHRY and CDR2 SYGVKD. The CDR3 loop spans 16 amino acids. The CDR3 loop is CAISETPGQGINEQFF. The DNA for the CDR3 is TGTGCCATCAGTGAGACCCCGGGACAGGGAATCAATGAGCAGTTCTTC.

This clone has a handful of counts. The chain is built from TRBV6-6 and TRBJ1-5; 7 nucleotides agree with TRBD1. The CDR3 has 13 residues. The germline V gene has CDR1 MNHNY and CDR2 SVGAGI (reference sequence). J gave up 5 bases and V 4 bases, and 2 bases lay outside the gene matches. The CDR3 DNA reads as TGTGCCAGCAGTTCAGGGGGGGATCAGCCCCAGCATTTT. Translation gives CASSSGGDQPQHF.

The rearrangement links TRBV7-2 to TRBJ1-1; TRBD1 is a possible D gene (5 bases). This CDR3 comprises 10 residues. Trimming removed 9 bases from V and 6 bases from J, with 8 bases in between. Per germline, CDR1 SGHTA and CDR2 FQGNSA. The CDR3 DNA is TGTGCCAGAAGAGGGGCTGAAGCTTTCTTT. This sequence encodes CARRGAEAFF. The variable domain in full, with the rest retrieved from reference TRBV7-2 and TRBJ1-1, is GAGVSQSPSNKVTEKGKDVELRCDPISGHTALYWYRQSLGQGLEFLIYFQGNSAPDKSGLPSDRFSAERTGGSVSTLTIQRTQQEDSAVYLCARRGAEAFFGQGTRLTVV.

V gene TRBV27 combines with J gene TRBJ1-1; no definite D call. This CDR3 spans 14 amino acids. The V gene's germline CDR1 is MNHEY and CDR2 SMNVEV (reference sequence). V was shortened by 4 bases and J by 1 base, with 10 bases between the two germline ends. The chain's CDR3 is CASSSSVGNTEAFF. CDR3 nucleotide sequence: TGTGCCAGCAGTTCCTCCGTGGGGAACACTGAAGCTTTCTTT.

This clone appeared a few times. The chain is built from TRBV12-3 or TRBV12-4 and TRBJ1-1; D is uncertain. V was clipped by 2 bases and J by 0 bases, with 1 base between them. There are 12 residues in the CDR3. The CDR3 spells CASSLMNTEAFF. The DNA for the CDR3 is TGTGCCAGCAGTTTAATGAACACTGAAGCTTTCTTT.

The V and J genes are TRBV6-5 and TRBJ2-7; weak D call: TRBD1 (6 bases). Trimming shortened V by 7 bases and J by 2 bases, and 15 bases separated the two germline ends. The CDR3 extends over 14 amino acids. CDR1 is MNHEY and CDR2 is SVGAGI in the germline V gene. CDR3 residues: CASMWGTSTYEQYF. CDR3 coding DNA: TGTGCCAGCATGTGGGGGACATCTACCTACGAGCAGTACTTC.

J is TRBJ2-1 and V is TRBV24-1; possible D gene TRBD1, 6 bases. CDR3 size: 16 residues. Germline CDR1 KGHDR, CDR2 SFDVKD. V was cut by 0 bases and J by 2 bases, with 10 bases left in between. CDR3 DNA: TGTGCCACCAGTGATTTGGACAGGTCAGCCTACAATGAGCAGTTCTTC. Translation gives CATSDLDRSAYNEQFF.

The chain employs TRBV2 and TRBJ1-1; no firm D call. Trimming shortened V by 1 base and J by 0 bases, and 6 bases separated the two germline ends. Germline V gene sequence: CDR1 SNHLY, CDR2 FYNNEI. The CDR3 contains 14 residues. CDR3 amino acids: CASSEEGMNTEAFF. As DNA, the CDR3 is TGTGCCAGCAGTGAAGAAGGGATGAACACTGAAGCTTTCTTT.

This clone occurred a few times. The chain joins TRBV6-5 to TRBJ1-6, with 7 bases identical to TRBD1. This CDR3 has 14 amino acids. Germline trimming cut 6 bases from V and 5 bases from J; bases unmatched to any gene: 4. Germline CDR1 MNHEY, CDR2 SVGAGI. CDR3 DNA sequence: TGTGCCAGCAGCCCGGGACAGCATAATTCACCCCTCCACTTT. Its protein is CASSPGQHNSPLHF.

The chain has TRBV18 and TRBJ1-5; tentative D call: TRBD1 (5 bases). From germline, CDR1 is KGHSH and CDR2 LQKENI. The CDR3 runs 14 residues. V was cut by 2 bases and J by 7 bases, with 12 bases left in between. The CDR3 loop reads CASSPDRAGQPQHF. CDR3 sequence (DNA): TGTGCCAGCTCACCAGACAGAGCGGGGCAGCCCCAGCATTTT.

In its sample, this clone was seen once. The chain links TRBV5-6 to TRBJ1-2; D remains unclear. There are 14 residues in the CDR3. The V gene lost 2 bases and the J gene lost 6 bases, with 14 bases spanning the gap. CDR1 and CDR2 (germline): SGHDT, YYEEEE. CDR3 sequence reads: CASSLRILSHGYTF. In DNA form, the CDR3 reads TGTGCCAGCAGCTTAAGGATATTAAGCCATGGCTACACCTTC.

The count of this clone is one. This chain links TRBV29-1 with TRBJ1-1, with 7 bases aligning to TRBD1. Germline CDR1 SQVTM, CDR2 ANQGSEA. Trimming removed 6 bases from V and 0 bases from J; junction bases left unmatched: 7. The CDR3 is 14 residues long. The CDR3 bases are TGCAGCGTAGAGGGGGCGGCATTGAACACTGAAGCTTTCTTT. Translating gives CSVEGAALNTEAFF.

The chain recombines TRBV3-1 (or the pseudogene TRBV3-2) with TRBJ1-6, with unresolved D. CDR1 is LGHDT, CDR2 YNNKEL, per germline (reference sequence). This CDR3 spans 16 amino acids. The V end was cut by 0 bases, the J end by 4 bases, with 10 bases between. CDR3 amino acids: CASSQDRKGYNSPLHF. The CDR3 DNA reads TGTGCCAGCAGCCAAGATAGGAAGGGATATAATTCACCCCTCCACTTT.

This clone was found once. The chain combines TRBV29-1 with TRBJ2-7; D call uncertain. The CDR3 consists of 11 residues. V lost 3 bases and J 4 bases, leaving 7 bases between the germline ends. CDR1 and CDR2 from the germline V gene are SQVTM and ANQGSEA. CDR3: CSVEEKYEQYF. The CDR3 DNA is TGCAGCGTTGAGGAAAAATACGAGCAGTACTTC.

This clone was detected a few times. Here the CDR3 DNA reads TGTGCCAGCAGTGCGCGGGGCTGGGGGCAAGGCACAGATACGCAGTATTTT. It codes for CASSARGWGQGTDTQYF. The rearrangement joins TRBV28 to TRBJ2-3, with D tentatively TRBD1 or TRBD2 (6 bases each). CDR3 length: 17 residues. CDR1 and CDR2 (germline): MDHEN, SYDVKM. V lost 5 bases, J lost 1 base, and 19 bases lay in between.

This clone has a single count. This chain links TRBV18 with TRBJ1-2; D is undetermined. The CDR3 has 17 residues. V was clipped by 1 base and J by 4 bases, with 19 bases between them. In germline, CDR1 is KGHSH, CDR2 LQKENI. The DNA for the CDR3 is TGTGCCAGCTCACCACGGAATTTACAGACTGAGGGCTATGGCTACACCTTC. Protein product: CASSPRNLQTEGYGYTF.

Only one count was recorded for this clone. J is TRBJ2-7 and V is TRBV19; 8 bases match TRBD1. Losses at the gene ends were 3 bases for V and 2 bases for J; bases not matched to a gene: 3. Germline values: CDR1 LNHDA, CDR2 SQIVND (reference sequence). The CDR3 is 14 residues long. CDR3 sequence reads: CASSMLTGAYEQYF. CDR3 nucleotides: TGTGCCAGTAGTATGTTGACAGGGGCCTACGAGCAGTACTTC.

This chain connects TRBV27 to TRBJ2-2; D remains ambiguous. Germline lookup yields CDR1 MNHEY and CDR2 SMNVEV (reference sequence). CDR3 size: 12 residues. V lost 7 bases and J lost 0, with 3 bases in between. The CDR3 DNA follows: TGTGCCAGCACCACGAACACCGGGGAGCTGTTTTTT. This encodes CASTTNTGELFF.

This clone has just a few counts. J is TRBJ2-3 and V is TRBV5-1, with 8 bases matching TRBD1. Germline-derived CDR1 and CDR2 are SGHRS and YFSETQ. The V gene end was trimmed by 4 bases and the J gene end by 3 bases; junction bases not matched to a gene: 10. The CDR3 extends over 16 amino acids. CDR3 sequence reads: CASSGQGRAGTDTQYF. The CDR3 DNA is TGCGCCAGCAGCGGACAGGGAAGGGCAGGGACAGATACGCAGTATTTT.

The chain employs TRBV18 and TRBJ1-1, with 10 bases matching TRBD1. V gave up 1 base and J gave up 0 bases; unmatched junction bases: 5. Germline V gives CDR1 KGHSH, CDR2 LQKENI. The CDR3 contains 17 residues. CDR3 DNA sequence: TGTGCCAGCTCACCACTAGGGACAGGGGCGTTGAACACTGAAGCTTTCTTT. Translated, it gives CASSPLGTGALNTEAFF.

The chain couples TRBV20-1 to TRBJ1-5; unclear D gene. Germline V lookup: CDR1 DFQATT, CDR2 SNEGSKA (reference sequence). The ends were cut back, 3 bases at V and 4 bases at J, with 7 bases in the middle. The CDR3 consists of 12 residues. The CDR3 DNA follows: TGCAGTGCTAGTTTGTGGAATCAGCCCCAGCATTTT. Encoded protein: CSASLWNQPQHF.

By share, this clone ranks as medium-sized (0.01 to 0.1%). The chain recombines TRBV3-1 (or the pseudogene TRBV3-2) with TRBJ1-1; no definite D call. This CDR3 has 14 residues. Germline values: CDR1 LGHDT, CDR2 YNNKEL (reference sequence). V lost 0 bases and J lost 3, with 8 bases in between. CDR3 nucleotides: TGTGCCAGCAGCCAAGACAGAGGATACACTGAAGCTTTCTTT. Translation: CASSQDRGYTEAFF.

The CDR3 nucleotides read TGCGCCAGCAGCCAAGTGGACATCATCTCCTACAATGAGCAGTTCTTC. Translating it yields CASSQVDIISYNEQFF. This chain joins TRBV4-1 and TRBJ2-1; maybe TRBD1 (5 bases). The ends were cut back, 1 base at V and 0 bases at J, with 10 bases in the middle. The CDR3 spans 16 residues. Germline CDR1 is MGHRA and CDR2 is YSYEKL.